The 8 T cell receptor beta chains reported below all come from one sample, sequenced in a study of blood T cell repertoires in COVID-19. Only in-frame clones appear in the TCRdb table, and some are missing; sequencing was by immunoSEQ multiplex PCR. The sample has 170,000 or so clones, around 86% seen once. Sample: peripheral blood. All receptors derive from a man aged 50 or older with active or convalescent COVID-19.

Concerning this clone itself: A junction boundary mismatches the germline segment, possibly from a read error. This rearrangement joins TRBV6-5 to TRBJ1-2; D is possibly TRBD1 (6 bases). The CDR3 contains 15 residues. Germline V gene sequence: CDR1 MNHEY, CDR2 SVGAGI. The chain's CDR3 is CASSDSTGGYYGYTF. For the CDR3, the DNA is TGTGCCAGCAGTGACTCGACAGGAGGATATTATGGCTACACCTTC.

This rearrangement joins TRBV19 to TRBJ2-7, with 11 bases aligning to TRBD2. The V segment lost 7 bases and the J segment 3 bases; nucleotides outside the gene matches: 5. The germline gives CDR1 LNHDA, CDR2 SQIVND (reference sequence). The CDR3 consists of 14 residues. CDR3 DNA sequence: TGTGCCAGTAATAGCGGGAGGGCCAGCTACGAGCAGTACTTC. Encoded protein: CASNSGRASYEQYF.

The rearrangement uses TRBV7-6 and TRBJ2-1, with TRBD2 matching 15 bases. In germline, CDR1 is SGHVS, CDR2 FNYEAQ. The CDR3 totals 16 residues. The V and J ends lost 5 bases and 8 bases, in that order; junction bases with no gene match: 7. CDR3 nucleotide sequence: TGTGCCAGCAGCCTGCGGACTAGCGGGGGGGGGCATGAGCAGTTCTTC. This sequence encodes CASSLRTSGGGHEQFF.

J is TRBJ1-4 and V is TRBV21-1; TRBD1 is taken as the D call from the table, unchecked against the DNA. TRBV21-1 is classified as a pseudogene. The CDR3 sequence is 20 residues long. The CDR3 DNA sequence: TGTGCCAGCAGCGTAAGCCCCCGGGACAGGGGCCCCGAGGGGAGTGAAAAACTGTTTTTT. Its protein is CASSVSPRDRGPEGSEKLFF.

The V call is TRBV24-1, the J call TRBJ2-5; TRBD1 matches at 10 bases. The CDR3 is made up of 17 amino acids. The V segment lost 1 base and the J segment 4 bases; nucleotides outside the gene matches: 8. Germline-derived CDR1 and CDR2 are KGHDR and SFDVKD. CDR3 protein: CATSDLGAGQGLETQYF. DNA of the CDR3: TGTGCCACCAGTGATTTAGGGGCGGGACAGGGGTTAGAGACCCAGTACTTC.

The chain is built from TRBV10-3 and TRBJ2-2, with 11 bases matching TRBD2. The CDR3 length is 16 residues. J lost 5 bases, V lost 3 bases, and 5 bases had no gene match. CDR1 is ENHRY, CDR2 SYGVKD, per germline. The DNA for the CDR3 is TGTGCCATCAGTGACGCCTCTAGCGGGGGGACCGGGGAGCTGTTTTTT. Protein product: CAISDASSGGTGELFF.

The chain joins TRBV11-2 to TRBJ1-1; 8 bases line up with TRBD1. This CDR3 is built from 16 residues. CDR1 SGHAT and CDR2 FQNNGV come from the germline V gene. V lost 1 base, J lost 1 base, and 5 bases stayed unmatched. CDR3 protein: CASSLAAGGANTEAFF. As DNA, the CDR3 is TGTGCCAGCAGCTTAGCGGCAGGGGGCGCGAACACTGAAGCTTTCTTT.

V usage is TRBV4-2 and J usage is TRBJ1-1, with D hard to call. Germline V lookup: CDR1 LGHNA, CDR2 YNFKEQ. Trimming took off 1 base at V and 4 bases at J, with 13 bases between the two ends. This CDR3 comprises 15 residues. CDR3 nucleotides: TGTGCCAGCAGCCAAGTGCCAGGTCTTGTCACTGAAGCTTTCTTT. It is translated as CASSQVPGLVTEAFF.